The 26 T cell receptor beta chains below come from one sample, sequenced in a study of blood T cell repertoires in COVID-19. Method: immunoSEQ multiplex PCR; TCRdb's copy keeps in-frame clones and lacks some. The profile shows 100,000 or so clones, roughly 85% of them singletons. Sequenced input: peripheral blood. The receptors shown here come from a woman aged 80 or over with acute or convalescent COVID-19.

The chain carries TRBV29-1 and TRBJ1-2; D unclear. The CDR3 loop spans 13 amino acids. From germline, CDR1 is SQVTM and CDR2 ANQGSEA. Trimming left V 1 base short and J 4 bases short, with 10 bases between. CDR3 nucleotides: TGCAGCGTTGAAGGTGACACCGCCTATGGCTACACCTTC. Its translation is CSVEGDTAYGYTF.

The CDR3 sequence: CASSMTGAGNTIYF. The CDR3 DNA reads TGCGCCAGCAGCATGACAGGGGCTGGAAACACCATATATTTT. The V call is TRBV5-1, the J call TRBJ1-3, with 8 nucleotides matching TRBD1. Trimming removed 4 bases from V and 2 bases from J; junction bases left unmatched: 2. CDR1 SGHRS and CDR2 YFSETQ come from the germline V gene. The CDR3 length is 14 residues. The full variable domain, in which reference TRBV5-1 and TRBJ1-3 provide the parts outside the CDR3, is KAGVTQTPRYLIKTRGQQVTLSCSPISGHRSVSWYQQTPGQGLQFLFEYFSETQRNKGNFPGRFSGRQFSNSRSEMNVSTLELGDSALYLCASSMTGAGNTIYFGEGSWLTVV.

This clone was seen a single time. V usage is TRBV19 and J usage is TRBJ2-7; 9 nucleotides agree with TRBD2. CDR3 length: 15 amino acids. Germline assignment: CDR1 LNHDA and CDR2 SQIVND (reference sequence). V lost 5 bases to trimming and J lost 1 base; unmatched junction nucleotides: 6. In nucleotides, the CDR3 is TGTGCCAGTAGTCTCGCAGCGGGAGGTTCCTACGAGCAGTACGTC. Translation: CASSLAAGGSYEQYV.

This chain joins TRBV9 and TRBJ1-3; D call uncertain. Germline CDR1 SGDLS, CDR2 YYNGEE. Trimming took 2 bases from V and 0 from J, leaving 3 bases between them. This CDR3 region has 13 residues. CDR3 in DNA: TGTGCCAGCAGCGTCAACTCTGGAAACACCATATATTTT. The encoded protein is CASSVNSGNTIYF.

The V and J genes are TRBV6-1 and TRBJ1-1, with 8 bases fitting TRBD1. J lost 10 bases, V lost 3 bases, and 7 bases had no gene match. Germline V gene lookup returns CDR1 MNHNS and CDR2 SASEGT. This CDR3 contains 13 residues. The CDR3 is CASSDRDRYSAFF. In DNA, the CDR3 is TGTGCCAGCAGTGACCGGGACAGGTACTCAGCTTTCTTT.

J is TRBJ2-2 and V is TRBV3-1 (or the pseudogene TRBV3-2); 8 positions match TRBD1. The V and J ends lost 4 bases and 2 bases, in that order; junction bases with no gene match: 3. Germline V CDR1 and CDR2: LGHDT, YNNKEL (reference sequence). This CDR3 has 15 amino acids. The chain's CDR3 is CASSPDRGNTGELFF. CDR3 bases: TGTGCCAGCAGCCCCGACAGGGGTAACACCGGGGAGCTGTTTTTT.

The chain carries TRBV18 and TRBJ2-3; tentative D call: TRBD2 (5 bases). Germline V gene lookup returns CDR1 KGHSH and CDR2 LQKENI. CDR3 length: 15 amino acids. V was cut by 2 bases and J by 4 bases, with 13 bases left in between. The CDR3, as DNA: TGTGCCAGCTCACCAGTGAGGTTCGGGGCAGATACGCAGTATTTT. Amino acids: CASSPVRFGADTQYF.

This chain connects TRBV29-1 to TRBJ2-7; TRBD1 matches 9 bases. Germline V gene data show CDR1 as SQVTM and CDR2 as ANQGSEA. The junction had 5 bases not matched to a gene; V was cut back by 3 bases and J by 2 bases. The CDR3 spans 14 residues. The CDR3, as DNA: TGCAGCGTTGATAGCCGACAGGGGGCCTACGAGCAGTACTTC. Amino acid sequence: CSVDSRQGAYEQYF.

This clone was seen once. This sequence joins TRBV5-1 and TRBJ2-3, with a weak D call TRBD2 (5 bases). Per the germline V gene, CDR1 is SGHRS and CDR2 is YFSETQ. Trimming stripped 0 bases from V and 5 bases from J, with 19 bases between. CDR3 length: 17 residues. The CDR3 sequence: CASSLALAESIGDTQYF. In DNA form, the CDR3 reads TGCGCCAGCAGCTTGGCTCTAGCAGAGAGTATCGGAGATACGCAGTATTTT.

The V call is TRBV6-5, the J call TRBJ2-2; TRBD1 matches 10 bases. The CDR3 consists of 15 residues. V trimming: 7 bases; J trimming: 6 bases; junction bases outside the gene matches: 8. The germline V gene has CDR1 MNHEY and CDR2 SVGAGI. The DNA for the CDR3 is TGTGCCAGCAAGTTAGGGACAGGGGTACCCGGGGAGCTGTTTTTT. This translates into CASKLGTGVPGELFF.

This sequence joins TRBV3-1 (or the pseudogene TRBV3-2) and TRBJ2-7, with 7 bases fitting TRBD1. CDR1 and CDR2 (germline): LGHDT, YNNKEL (reference sequence). The V and J ends lost 5 bases and 9 bases, in that order; junction bases with no gene match: 13. CDR3 length equals 14 residues. This CDR3 reads CASSETGAHGGQYV. CDR3 sequence (DNA): TGTGCCAGCAGCGAAACAGGGGCCCACGGTGGGCAGTACGTC.

The chain has TRBV28 and TRBJ1-1, with D possibly being TRBD1 (5 bases). Germline V CDR1 and CDR2: MDHEN, SYDVKM. Deletions cut 6 bases from V and 5 bases from J, with 19 bases between. CDR3 length equals 15 residues. The DNA of the CDR3 is TGTGCCAGCAGCATACCCCGGGGGGTTGAAACTGAAGCTTTCTTT. Amino acids: CASSIPRGVETEAFF.

The rearrangement links TRBV24-1 to TRBJ1-5; TRBD1 is a possible D gene (5 bases). The CDR3 consists of 16 residues. V shed 3 bases and J shed 3 bases, with 14 bases lying between them. Germline-derived CDR1 and CDR2 are KGHDR and SFDVKD. CDR3: CATSDPRGGNNQPQHF. The CDR3 bases are TGTGCCACCAGTGATCCGAGGGGAGGTAACAATCAGCCCCAGCATTTT.

This clone was counted between two and nine times. The V call is TRBV7-9, the J call TRBJ2-7; TRBD1 might be the D (5 bases). Trimming shortened V by 6 bases and J by 3 bases, and 12 bases separated the two germline ends. The CDR3 is made up of 13 amino acids. Per germline, CDR1 SEHNR and CDR2 FQNEAQ (reference sequence). This chain's CDR3 is CASRLTANYEQYF. The CDR3 nucleotides read TGTGCCAGCAGGCTGACAGCGAACTACGAGCAGTACTTC.

This clone was observed once. The chain carries TRBV2 and TRBJ2-1; D gene ambiguous. The CDR3 has 10 amino acids. Germline assignment: CDR1 SNHLY and CDR2 FYNNEI. Trimming left V 7 bases short and J 10 bases short, with 8 bases between. In DNA form, the CDR3 reads TGTGCCAGCACGGTAGTGGAGCAGTTCTTC. This translates into CASTVVEQFF.

This chain connects TRBV24-1 to TRBJ2-3; tentative D call: TRBD2 (5 bases). The V end was cut by 6 bases, the J end by 5 bases, with 11 bases between. Germline V gene data show CDR1 as KGHDR and CDR2 as SFDVKD. There are 13 residues in the CDR3. The CDR3 loop reads CATSWGAGDTQYF. In DNA form, the CDR3 reads TGTGCCACCAGTTGGGGTGCGGGAGATACGCAGTATTTT.

The chain links TRBV3-1 (or the pseudogene TRBV3-2) to TRBJ1-2; no definite D call. The germline CDR1 and CDR2 sequences are LGHDT and YNNKEL (reference sequence). Between the trimmed V and J ends, which lost 1 base and 6 bases, there was a span of 9 bases. The length of the CDR3 is 13 residues. Written as DNA, the CDR3 is TGTGCCAGCAGCCAAGCTTTCGGAGATGGCTACACCTTC. It codes for CASSQAFGDGYTF.

The chain uses TRBV29-1 and TRBJ2-5, with D uncertain. Trimming took off 4 bases at V and 0 bases at J, with 6 bases between the two ends. The CDR3 has 12 amino acids. The V gene's germline CDR1 is SQVTM and CDR2 ANQGSEA. The CDR3 sequence is CSVAAYQETQYF. The DNA for the CDR3 is TGCAGCGTTGCAGCGTACCAAGAGACCCAGTACTTC.

The CDR3 DNA reads TGTGCCAGCAGCTTAGTCCCGGAGATCACTGAAGCTTTCTTT. Amino acids: CASSLVPEITEAFF. The rearrangement links TRBV5-5 to TRBJ1-1, with D unclear. With 2 bases removed from V and 4 bases from J, the gap between germline ends came to 12 bases. Germline loops: CDR1 SGHKS, CDR2 YYEKEE (reference sequence). The CDR3 runs 14 residues.

The chain recombines TRBV20-1 with TRBJ2-1; 8 bases line up with TRBD2. CDR1 and CDR2 from the germline V gene are DFQATT and SNEGSKA (reference sequence). V was clipped by 3 bases and J by 8 bases; unmatched bases: 3. This CDR3 spans 12 amino acids. The CDR3 protein is CSASYGRDEQFF. DNA for the CDR3: TGCAGTGCTAGTTACGGGAGGGATGAGCAGTTCTTC.

The CDR3 coding sequence is TGTGCCAGCAGGCCCACAGGGATTACCGGGGAGCTGTTTTTT. Translating gives CASRPTGITGELFF. The chain is built from TRBV5-4 and TRBJ2-2; D perhaps matches TRBD1 (6 bases). Germline loops: CDR1 SGHNT, CDR2 YYREEE (reference sequence). V lost 5 bases and J 5 bases, leaving 13 bases between the germline ends. The CDR3 covers 14 residues.

This chain joins TRBV28 and TRBJ2-3, with D tentatively TRBD2 (6 bases). This CDR3 has 15 residues. Germline V gives CDR1 MDHEN, CDR2 SYDVKM. V was pared by 2 bases and J by 4 bases, with 13 bases between. In DNA form, the CDR3 reads TGTGCCAGCAGTTTAATCGGCAGGGAGGCAGATACGCAGTATTTT. Protein: CASSLIGREADTQYF.

In the case of this clone: Additional DNA sequences in this sample encode the identical CDR3. This sequence joins TRBV9 and TRBJ1-1; the D is unclear. Trimming took 0 bases from V and 2 from J, leaving 8 bases between them. CDR1 is SGDLS and CDR2 is YYNGEE in the germline V gene. The CDR3 spans 14 residues. CDR3 nucleotides: TGTGCCAGCAGCGTAGTTGGAGGAAACACTGAAGCTTTCTTT. It translates to CASSVVGGNTEAFF.

The rearrangement uses TRBV19 and TRBJ1-3; D not resolved. The CDR3 runs to 16 residues. CDR1 is LNHDA, CDR2 SQIVND, per germline (reference sequence). The ends were cut back, 7 bases at V and 0 bases at J, with 16 bases in the middle. DNA of the CDR3: TGTGCCAGTAATATCGGGTTTGGTTTCTCTGGAAACACCATATATTTT. It yields the protein CASNIGFGFSGNTIYF.

This chain connects TRBV5-1 to TRBJ2-1, with D unclear. V lost 6 bases, J lost 4 bases, and 11 bases lay in between. Per the germline V gene, CDR1 is SGHRS and CDR2 is YFSETQ. The CDR3 length is 13 residues. The CDR3 DNA sequence: TGCGCCAGCACCGAGGCAGATTACAATGAGCAGTTCTTC. Translated: CASTEADYNEQFF.

This chain links TRBV28 with TRBJ2-2; D ambiguous. Looked up from germline, CDR1 is MDHEN and CDR2 is SYDVKM. V was cut by 3 bases and J by 3 bases, with 5 bases left in between. This CDR3 spans 13 amino acids. CDR3 region: CASSFSDTGELFF. DNA of the CDR3: TGTGCCAGCAGTTTCAGTGACACCGGGGAGCTGTTTTTT.